The 12 T cell receptor beta chains presented below share a single source sample, sequenced in a study of STAT5B mutations in CD4+ large granular lymphocyte leukemia. The protocol was immunoSEQ multiplex PCR, while the TCRdb copy is restricted to in-frame clones and leaves out a portion. The repertoire holds about 29,000 clones, roughly 84% seen once, with 6.2% in the top ten. The sequenced sample consisted of CD4+ T cells from blood buffy coats. All receptors come from a human donor in good health.

The chain combines TRBV7-9 with TRBJ2-2; no clear D. The CDR3 runs to 13 residues. Germline V gene sequence: CDR1 SEHNR, CDR2 FQNEAQ (reference sequence). V was trimmed by 1 base and J by 4 bases, leaving 4 bases between them. CDR3 coding DNA: TGTGCCAGCAGCTTAGGAGGCACCGGGGAGCTGTTTTTT. As protein: CASSLGGTGELFF.

This clone has a single count. This chain joins TRBV6-5 and TRBJ1-2; D perhaps matches TRBD1 (6 bases). CDR3 length: 13 residues. The V end was cut by 5 bases, the J end by 8 bases, with 15 bases between. The germline CDR1 and CDR2 sequences are MNHEY and SVGAGI. The CDR3 bases are TGTGCCAGCAGTCCCGGGGGGGCTAGCGGCTACACCTTC. Translation: CASSPGGASGYTF.

In DNA, the CDR3 is TGTGCCAGCAGTCGGGAAGGTGATAACTATGGCTACACCTTC. This encodes CASSREGDNYGYTF. The gene calls are TRBV2 and TRBJ1-2, with D unclear. Trimming removed 5 bases at V and 1 base at J, with 11 bases between. The CDR3 is made up of 14 amino acids. The germline gives CDR1 SNHLY, CDR2 FYNNEI. Full variable domain (outside the CDR3, taken from reference TRBV2 and TRBJ1-2): EPEVTQTPSHQVTQMGQEVILRCVPISNHLYFYWYRQILGQKVEFLVSFYNNEISEKSEIFDDQFSVERPDGSNFTLKIRSTKLEDSAMYFCASSREGDNYGYTFGSGTRLTVV.

J is TRBJ2-2 and V is TRBV7-6; 7 nucleotides agree with TRBD2. The CDR3 is 15 residues long. Trimming at V came to 5 bases and at J to 8 bases, leaving 11 bases not matched to a gene. Germline lookup yields CDR1 SGHVS and CDR2 FNYEAQ. CDR3: CASSPASGRAGELFF. The CDR3 nucleotides read TGTGCCAGCAGCCCAGCGTCGGGGAGGGCTGGGGAGCTGTTTTTT.

This rearrangement joins TRBV2 to TRBJ2-1; 12 nucleotides line up with TRBD2. V lost 4 bases to trimming and J lost 7 bases; unmatched junction nucleotides: 11. Germline assignment: CDR1 SNHLY and CDR2 FYNNEI. The CDR3 sequence is 17 residues long. CDR3 protein: CASSVRLAGAPWNEQFF. CDR3 sequence (DNA): TGTGCCAGCAGTGTGAGACTAGCGGGGGCCCCTTGGAATGAGCAGTTCTTC.

The V call is TRBV7-6, the J call TRBJ1-4; D possibly corresponds to TRBD1 (6 bases). The CDR3 spans 15 residues. The V gene's germline CDR1 is SGHVS and CDR2 FNYEAQ. Deletions cut 4 bases from V and 7 bases from J, with 16 bases between. The CDR3 loop is CASSSAGAAGEKLFF. The CDR3 coding sequence is TGTGCCAGCAGCTCCGCGGGGGCCGCGGGTGAAAAACTGTTTTTT.

The V and J genes are TRBV4-2 and TRBJ2-3; 7 positions match TRBD2. CDR1 LGHNA and CDR2 YNFKEQ come from the germline V gene. V shed 0 bases and J 6 bases; nucleotides not matched to a gene: 9. This CDR3 comprises 16 residues. CDR3 in DNA: TGTGCCAGCAGCCAAGATGGGGTAGCGGGTGCGGATACGCAGTATTTT. This encodes CASSQDGVAGADTQYF.

The chain employs TRBV6-5 and TRBJ1-2; TRBD1 is a possible D gene (6 bases). The ends were cut back, 6 bases at V and 8 bases at J, with 13 bases in the middle. This CDR3 has 12 residues. Germline loops: CDR1 MNHEY, CDR2 SVGAGI. DNA of the CDR3: TGTGCCAGCAGCCCTAGGGGGGTGGGCTACACCTTC. This encodes CASSPRGVGYTF.

The chain links TRBV19 to TRBJ1-2; D is unresolved. The CDR3 runs to 12 residues. With 6 bases removed from V and 2 bases from J, the gap between germline ends came to 7 bases. Germline V gives CDR1 LNHDA, CDR2 SQIVND (reference sequence). The CDR3 DNA reads as TGTGCCAGTAGCGTAAAAAACTATGGCTACACCTTC. It yields the protein CASSVKNYGYTF.

The chain employs TRBV7-2 and TRBJ2-3; D not resolved. Between the trimmed V and J ends, which lost 2 bases and 0 bases, there was a span of 3 bases. This CDR3 is built from 13 residues. The germline V gene has CDR1 SGHTA and CDR2 FQGNSA. CDR3 loop: CASSLYSTDTQYF. As DNA, the CDR3 is TGTGCCAGCAGCTTATATAGCACAGATACGCAGTATTTT.

The V and J genes are TRBV7-8 and TRBJ1-3; 9 bases align to TRBD1. The CDR3 is 16 residues long. Per germline, CDR1 SGHVS and CDR2 FQNEAQ. V was pared by 1 base and J by 4 bases, with 5 bases of the junction left unmatched. The CDR3 reads CASSLVGQGIGNTIYF. The DNA of the CDR3 is TGTGCCAGCAGCTTAGTGGGACAGGGAATAGGAAACACCATATATTTT.

The chain is built from TRBV6-5 and TRBJ1-2, with TRBD1 identical over 9 bases. The length of the CDR3 is 15 residues. The germline gives CDR1 MNHEY, CDR2 SVGAGI. With V trimmed by 2 bases and J by 7 bases, 8 bases remained unmatched. CDR3 in DNA: TGTGCCAGCAGTTACCTCTTGACAGGGGGACTTGGCTACACCTTC. Translation gives CASSYLLTGGLGYTF.